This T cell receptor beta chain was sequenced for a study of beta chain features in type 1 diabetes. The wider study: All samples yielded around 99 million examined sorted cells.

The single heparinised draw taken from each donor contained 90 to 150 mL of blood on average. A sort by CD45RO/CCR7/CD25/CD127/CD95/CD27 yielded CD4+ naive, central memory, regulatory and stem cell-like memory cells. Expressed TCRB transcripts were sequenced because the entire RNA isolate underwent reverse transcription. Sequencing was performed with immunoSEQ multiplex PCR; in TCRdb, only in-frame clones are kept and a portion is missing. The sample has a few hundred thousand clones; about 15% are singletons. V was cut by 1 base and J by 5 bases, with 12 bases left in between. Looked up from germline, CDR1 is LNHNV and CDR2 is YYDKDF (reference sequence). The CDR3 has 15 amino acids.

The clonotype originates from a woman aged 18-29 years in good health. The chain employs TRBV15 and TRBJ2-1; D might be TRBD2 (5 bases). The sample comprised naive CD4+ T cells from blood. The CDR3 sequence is CATSRVSEPDNEQFF. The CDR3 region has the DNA TGTGCCACCAGCAGAGTTAGCGAACCTGACAATGAGCAGTTCTTC.